Each of the 18 T cell receptor beta chains below was sequenced from the same sample in a study of blood T cell repertoires in COVID-19. Assay used: immunoSEQ multiplex PCR; TCRdb lists only in-frame clones, some missing. The sample has 150,000 to 160,000 clones, over 75% seen once. The specimen was peripheral blood. Receptors originate from a woman aged 40-49 years with acute or convalescent COVID-19.

The chain links TRBV19 to TRBJ2-5; 9 bases are shared with TRBD1. J was trimmed by 7 bases and V by 9 bases; bases with no gene match: 12. This CDR3 region has 14 residues. Looked up from germline, CDR1 is LNHDA and CDR2 is SQIVND (reference sequence). DNA for the CDR3: TGTGCCAGCAGAAACAGGGGGCTAGAAGGGACCCAGTACTTC. This gives the protein CASRNRGLEGTQYF.

This sequence joins TRBV6-6 and TRBJ2-7, with TRBD1 matching 10 bases. Unmatched junction bases numbered 8, after V lost 4 bases and J lost 5 bases. The CDR3 spans 15 residues. CDR1 and CDR2 from the germline V gene are MNHNY and SVGAGI (reference sequence). The CDR3 loop reads CASSLPRDRGDEQYF. The CDR3 nucleotides are TGTGCCAGCAGTTTACCCCGGGACAGGGGAGACGAGCAGTACTTC.

The rearrangement links TRBV4-2 to TRBJ2-5; 8 bases align to TRBD2. Germline loops: CDR1 LGHNA, CDR2 YNFKEQ. The CDR3 covers 16 residues. Losses at the gene ends were 5 bases for V and 4 bases for J; bases not matched to a gene: 12. The CDR3 spells CASSSQLAARGETQYF. CDR3 DNA: TGTGCCAGCAGCTCCCAACTAGCGGCCCGGGGAGAGACCCAGTACTTC.

CDR3 sequence (DNA): TGCGCCAGCAGCCAAGTAAAGGGACAGGTTTCAGATACGCAGTATTTT. It specifies CASSQVKGQVSDTQYF. The chain recombines TRBV4-1 with TRBJ2-3, with 8 bases identical to TRBD1. Germline trimming cut 1 base from V and 4 bases from J; bases unmatched to any gene: 7. CDR3 length equals 16 residues. Germline V gene data show CDR1 as MGHRA and CDR2 as YSYEKL.

The V call is TRBV7-9, the J call TRBJ2-7, with D tentatively TRBD1 (5 bases). This CDR3 has 13 amino acids. V was pared by 5 bases and J by 6 bases, with 14 bases between. Germline lookup yields CDR1 SEHNR and CDR2 FQNEAQ (reference sequence). As DNA, the CDR3 is TGTGCCAGCAGCACCCCCAGGGAAGGCGAGCAGTACTTC. Its translation is CASSTPREGEQYF.

The V and J genes are TRBV4-2 and TRBJ1-5, with no clear D. This CDR3 has 15 amino acids. Germline lookup yields CDR1 LGHNA and CDR2 YNFKEQ. Trimming took 3 bases from V and 0 from J, leaving 9 bases between them. The CDR3 here is CASSHREDSNQPQHF. CDR3 DNA sequence: TGTGCCAGCAGCCACCGGGAGGATAGCAATCAGCCCCAGCATTTT.

The rearrangement uses TRBV15 and TRBJ1-2, with D perhaps matching TRBD1 (5 bases). Germline V gene lookup returns CDR1 LNHNV and CDR2 YYDKDF (reference sequence). The CDR3 runs 12 residues. Trimming took off 9 bases at V and 3 bases at J, with 11 bases between the two ends. The CDR3: CATSQDHYGYTF. The CDR3 DNA reads TGTGCCACGTCACAGGACCACTATGGCTACACCTTC.

This clone has a handful of counts. The rearrangement uses TRBV12-5 and TRBJ2-3; no definite D call. In germline, CDR1 is LGHNT, CDR2 FRNRAP. The CDR3 extends over 13 amino acids. V lost 2 bases and J 2 bases, leaving 5 bases between the germline ends. CDR3 DNA: TGTGCTAGTGGTTTGCCCTACACAGATACGCAGTATTTT. Its translation is CASGLPYTDTQYF.

V gene TRBV28 combines with J gene TRBJ1-5, with TRBD1 identical over 9 bases. Germline values: CDR1 MDHEN, CDR2 SYDVKM. The CDR3 extends over 16 amino acids. Trimming cost V 6 bases and J 3 bases; bases outside gene matches: 9. The CDR3 reads CASREIGTGHNQPQHF. The CDR3 nucleotides are TGTGCCAGCAGAGAGATAGGGACAGGGCACAATCAGCCCCAGCATTTT.

The rearrangement joins TRBV10-2 to TRBJ1-6; a possible D gene is TRBD1 (6 bases). Per the germline V gene, CDR1 is WSHSY and CDR2 is SAAADI. This CDR3 contains 17 residues. Trimming shortened V by 1 base and J by 10 bases, and 20 bases separated the two germline ends. The CDR3 DNA is TGCGCCAGCAGTGAGTGGCTGGGGGCAGGGAGGGAATCACCCCTCCACTTT. Translating gives CASSEWLGAGRESPLHF.

The CDR3 is CASSSSGLSTDTQYF. CDR3 DNA: TGTGCCAGCAGTTCGTCGGGACTTAGCACAGATACGCAGTATTTT. The rearrangement uses TRBV28 and TRBJ2-3; D possibly corresponds to TRBD2 (6 bases). The ends were cut back, 4 bases at V and 0 bases at J, with 11 bases in the middle. Per germline, CDR1 MDHEN and CDR2 SYDVKM. The CDR3 extends over 15 amino acids.

The V and J genes are TRBV30 and TRBJ1-6, with 11 nucleotides matching TRBD1. With V trimmed by 6 bases and J by 7 bases, 8 bases remained unmatched. Per germline, CDR1 GTSNPN and CDR2 SVGIG (reference sequence). This CDR3 has 15 residues. Here the CDR3 DNA reads TGTGCCTGTAAAGGACAGGGGGCTGCAAATTCACCCCTCCACTTT. This codes for CACKGQGAANSPLHF.

The chain links TRBV29-1 to TRBJ2-6, with 9 nucleotides matching TRBD1. CDR1 and CDR2 (germline): SQVTM, ANQGSEA. J gave up 0 bases and V 6 bases, and 6 bases lay outside the gene matches. The CDR3 totals 16 residues. The CDR3 DNA follows: TGCAGCGTAAAGACAGGGGGACCCTCTGGGGCCAACGTCCTGACTTTC. Its translation is CSVKTGGPSGANVLTF. Using reference TRBV29-1 and TRBJ2-6 for the parts outside the CDR3, the full variable domain is SAVISQKPSRDICQRGTSLTIQCQVDSQVTMMFWYRQQPGQSLTLIATANQGSEATYESGFVIDKFPISRPNLTFSTLTVSNMSPEDSSIYLCSVKTGGPSGANVLTFGAGSRLTVL.

The chain combines TRBV27 with TRBJ2-1; 9 bases line up with TRBD1. V lost 5 bases to trimming and J lost 8 bases; unmatched junction nucleotides: 10. The CDR3 length is 15 residues. The germline V gene encodes CDR1 MNHEY and CDR2 SMNVEV (reference sequence). DNA of the CDR3: TGTGCCAGCAGTACCGGGACAGGGATAACCCATGAGCAGTTCTTC. Its translation is CASSTGTGITHEQFF.

This clone has just one count. The V gene is TRBV25-1, the J gene TRBJ1-6, with 8 bases aligning to TRBD1. Germline assignment: CDR1 MGHDK and CDR2 SYGVNS. This CDR3 is built from 16 residues. The J segment lost 8 bases and the V segment lost 3 bases, leaving 9 bases of the junction unmatched. The CDR3 reads CASSDPRDRFDSPLHF. The CDR3, as DNA: TGTGCCAGCAGTGACCCCCGGGACAGGTTTGATTCACCCCTCCACTTT.

DNA of the CDR3: TGTGCCAGCAGTCCCAATGGGGGAGGACTCAGCACAGATACGCAGTATTTT. This gives the protein CASSPNGGGLSTDTQYF. J is TRBJ2-3 and V is TRBV2; possibly TRBD2 for D (6 bases). The V gene's germline CDR1 is SNHLY and CDR2 FYNNEI. The CDR3 spans 17 residues. Trimming took 5 bases from V and 0 from J, leaving 18 bases between them.

The rearrangement links TRBV5-6 to TRBJ1-1; tentatively, D is TRBD1 (5 bases). This CDR3 is 15 amino acids long. The V and J ends lost 0 bases and 0 bases respectively, with 9 bases between them. Germline V CDR1 and CDR2: SGHDT, YYEEEE. The CDR3 region has the DNA TGTGCCAGCAGCTTGGAGGCAGGGATGAACACTGAAGCTTTCTTT. Its protein product is CASSLEAGMNTEAFF.

The chain carries TRBV6-4 and TRBJ1-4; unclear D gene. The length of the CDR3 is 13 residues. Germline CDR1 and CDR2: MRHNA and SNTAGT. Deletions cut 0 bases from V and 8 bases from J, with 7 bases between. As DNA, the CDR3 is TGTGCCAGCAGTGACTCAGCGGGGGAAAAACTGTTTTTT. Its translation is CASSDSAGEKLFF.